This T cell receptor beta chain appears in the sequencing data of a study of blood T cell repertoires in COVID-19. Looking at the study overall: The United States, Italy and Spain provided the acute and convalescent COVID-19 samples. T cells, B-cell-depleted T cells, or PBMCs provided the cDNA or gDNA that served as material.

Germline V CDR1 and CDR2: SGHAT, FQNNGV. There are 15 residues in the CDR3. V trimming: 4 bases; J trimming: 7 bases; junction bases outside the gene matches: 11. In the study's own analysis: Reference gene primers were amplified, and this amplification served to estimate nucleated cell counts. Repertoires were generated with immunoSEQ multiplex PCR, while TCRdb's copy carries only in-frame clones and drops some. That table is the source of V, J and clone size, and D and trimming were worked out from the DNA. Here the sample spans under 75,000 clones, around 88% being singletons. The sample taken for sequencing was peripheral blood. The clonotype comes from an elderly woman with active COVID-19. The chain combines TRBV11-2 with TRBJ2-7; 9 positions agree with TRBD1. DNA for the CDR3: TGTGCCAGCAGCTCCCGATCCGGGACAGGGCAAGAGCAGTACTTC. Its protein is CASSSRSGTGQEQYF.